The 29 T cell receptor beta chains below all came from one sample that was sequenced in a study of radiotherapy plus CTLA-4 blockade in lung cancer listed by TCRdb under 2018. Libraries were built with the immunoSEQ multiplex PCR assay. TCRdb provides this immuneACCESS table in a form limited to in-frame rearrangements. Some clones are lacking; in checked studies, under half of them reflect an unresolved V gene, and why the rest are absent is not known. This sample is represented by about 24,000 clones; 71% of them were singletons. The ten largest clones add up to under 3.5% of the sample. The material was peripheral blood, obtained from a patient treated with radiotherapy plus ipilimumab. The receptors stem from a human donor with non-small cell lung cancer whose response to radiotherapy plus ipilimumab could not be evaluated.

The J gene is TRBJ2-3, the V gene TRBV4-1; D is undetermined. V lost 0 bases, J lost 3 bases, and 7 bases lay in between. The germline V gene encodes CDR1 MGHRA and CDR2 YSYEKL. The CDR3 sequence is 14 residues long. CDR3 protein: CASSQDPVTDTQYF. The CDR3 nucleotides are TGCGCCAGCAGCCAAGATCCAGTTACAGATACGCAGTATTTT.

Turning to this clone: At one end the junction does not follow the germline gene, possibly because of a read error. The chain is built from TRBV27 and TRBJ2-1; 12 bases match TRBD2. The CDR3 contains 17 residues. The germline gives CDR1 MNHEY, CDR2 SMNVEV (reference sequence). CDR3 in amino acids: CASSLSTSGSSYNEQFF. The CDR3 DNA reads as TGTGCCAGCAGTCTATCGACTAGCGGGAGCTCCTACAATGAGCAGTTCTTC.

V is TRBV5-1 and J is TRBJ2-2; 11 bases agree with TRBD1. This CDR3 spans 15 amino acids. The germline CDR1 and CDR2 sequences are SGHRS and YFSETQ. V was clipped by 4 bases and J by 6 bases; unmatched bases: 5. The CDR3 coding sequence is TGCGCCAGCAGCAGCGGACAGGGGGCGGCCGGGGAGCTGTTTTTT. It specifies CASSSGQGAAGELFF.

This chain connects TRBV6-1 to TRBJ2-7; 8 bases are a match to TRBD2. After removal of 2 bases from V and 3 bases from J, the junction contained 9 bases not matched to a gene. The CDR3 extends over 16 amino acids. CDR1 and CDR2 (germline): MNHNS, SASEGT. In DNA form, the CDR3 reads TGTGCCAGCAGTGAACAGGGGCTAGCGGGTGTCTACGAGCAGTACTTC. This sequence encodes CASSEQGLAGVYEQYF.

The rearrangement uses TRBV18 and TRBJ1-3; 9 bases map to TRBD1. The V segment lost 3 bases and the J segment 4 bases; nucleotides outside the gene matches: 1. Germline loops: CDR1 KGHSH, CDR2 LQKENI. This CDR3 is built from 14 residues. CDR3 amino acids: CASSPGTGGNTIYF. The CDR3 DNA is TGTGCCAGCTCACCCGGGACAGGGGGAAACACCATATATTTT.

The chain recombines TRBV21-1 with TRBJ2-2; the table gives TRBD1 as D, unverified against the DNA. TRBV21-1 is tagged as a pseudogene. This CDR3 is 12 amino acids long. The CDR3 reads CASSRDNRELFF. The CDR3 DNA is TGTGCCAGCAGCAGGGACAATCGGGAGCTGTTTTTT.

V is TRBV5-4 and J is TRBJ1-2, with D maybe TRBD1 (6 bases). Germline CDR1 reads SGHNT; CDR2 reads YYREEE (reference sequence). Trimming shortened V by 3 bases and J by 4 bases, and 16 bases separated the two germline ends. The CDR3 length is 15 residues. CDR3 sequence: CASSSKTGLVYGYTF. As DNA, the CDR3 is TGTGCCAGCAGCTCTAAGACAGGTTTAGTCTATGGCTACACCTTC.

The CDR3 region has the DNA TGTGCCAGCAGCTTGGGGGGGACAGGGGTCGAGTACGAGCAGTACTTC. It yields the protein CASSLGGTGVEYEQYF. The rearrangement joins TRBV5-6 to TRBJ2-7; 10 bases agree with TRBD1. The germline V gene encodes CDR1 SGHDT and CDR2 YYEEEE. The CDR3 has 16 residues. The trim removed 0 bases at V and 4 bases at J, leaving 7 bases unmatched.

This rearrangement joins TRBV5-4 to TRBJ2-1; 9 bases line up with TRBD2. CDR3 length equals 14 residues. The V gene end was trimmed by 5 bases and the J gene end by 6 bases; junction bases not matched to a gene: 6. The germline V gene has CDR1 SGHNT and CDR2 YYREEE (reference sequence). This CDR3 is CASRREGVFNEQFF. CDR3 nucleotide sequence: TGTGCCAGCAGGCGGGAGGGGGTTTTCAATGAGCAGTTCTTC. Full variable domain (missing parts from reference TRBV5-4 and TRBJ2-1): ETGVTQSPTHLIKTRGQQVTLRCSSQSGHNTVSWYQQALGQGPQFIFQYYREEENGRGNFPPRFSGLQFPNYSSELNVNALELDDSALYLCASRREGVFNEQFFGPGTRLTVL.

The chain carries TRBV30 and TRBJ1-5; 10 bases match TRBD1. Germline V gene lookup returns CDR1 GTSNPN and CDR2 SVGIG (reference sequence). CDR3 size: 15 residues. V shed 3 bases and J 2 bases; nucleotides not matched to a gene: 4. CDR3 amino acids: CAWRGQGPGNQPQHF. The CDR3 nucleotides read TGTGCCTGGAGGGGACAGGGGCCAGGCAATCAGCCCCAGCATTTT.

The chain couples TRBV12-5 to TRBJ1-5; 9 bases match TRBD1. There are 16 residues in the CDR3. Germline CDR1 LGHNT, CDR2 FRNRAP. V lost 1 base to trimming and J lost 6 bases; unmatched junction nucleotides: 7. The CDR3 here is CASGLGTGGGSQPQHF. The CDR3 nucleotides are TGTGCTAGTGGTTTGGGAACAGGGGGCGGAAGTCAGCCCCAGCATTTT.

The genes are TRBV7-8 and TRBJ2-5; a weak D match, TRBD2 (6 bases). Germline lookup yields CDR1 SGHVS and CDR2 FQNEAQ. The CDR3 length is 16 residues. V was pared by 0 bases and J by 1 base, with 12 bases between. CDR3 bases: TGTGCCAGCAGCTTAGCCCTTAGCGGACCCCAAGAGACCCAGTACTTC. Its protein is CASSLALSGPQETQYF.

In nucleotides, the CDR3 is TGTGCCAGCAGCGTTCGCGGGACTAGCGGGAGGAATGAGCAGTTCTTC. Translating it yields CASSVRGTSGRNEQFF. The genes are TRBV9 and TRBJ2-1, with TRBD2 matching 15 bases. Looked up from germline, CDR1 is SGDLS and CDR2 is YYNGEE. CDR3 size: 16 residues. Germline trimming cut 2 bases from V and 7 bases from J; bases unmatched to any gene: 4.

The chain employs TRBV9 and TRBJ2-2; 13 nucleotides match TRBD2. Per the germline V gene, CDR1 is SGDLS and CDR2 is YYNGEE. J was trimmed by 7 bases and V by 0 bases; bases with no gene match: 9. This CDR3 contains 18 residues. CDR3 coding DNA: TGTGCCAGCAGCGTAGAGGGAGGACTAGCGGGAGCGGTCGGGGAGCTGTTTTTT. Its translation: CASSVEGGLAGAVGELFF. The whole variable domain, filled in from reference TRBV9 and TRBJ2-2, reads DSGVTQTPKHLITATGQRVTLRCSPRSGDLSVYWYQQSLDQGLQFLIQYYNGEERAKGNILERFSAQQFPDLHSELNLSSLELGDSALYFCASSVEGGLAGAVGELFFGEGSRLTVL.

The chain combines TRBV7-9 with TRBJ1-2; 8 nucleotides line up with TRBD1. V was clipped by 3 bases and J by 7 bases; unmatched bases: 4. There are 13 residues in the CDR3. Per the germline V gene, CDR1 is SEHNR and CDR2 is FQNEAQ (reference sequence). This CDR3 is CASSLGQVFGYTF. The DNA for the CDR3 is TGTGCCAGCAGCTTGGGACAGGTCTTTGGCTACACCTTC.

The rearrangement joins TRBV28 to TRBJ1-2; 11 bases fit TRBD1. Unmatched junction bases numbered 9, after V lost 5 bases and J lost 7 bases. From germline, CDR1 is MDHEN and CDR2 SYDVKM. This CDR3 spans 15 amino acids. The CDR3, as DNA: TGTGCCAGCAGTCCTCCGGGACAGGGGGGAGGTGGCTACACCTTC. As protein: CASSPPGQGGGGYTF.

The chain uses TRBV2 and TRBJ1-2, with D perhaps TRBD1 (6 bases). The CDR3 is 13 residues long. V lost 5 bases to trimming and J lost 10 bases, with 17 bases between them. The germline gives CDR1 SNHLY, CDR2 FYNNEI. Here the CDR3 DNA reads TGTGCCAGCAGTCCCCAACCCGGACAGAACTACACCTTC. This gives the protein CASSPQPGQNYTF.

V usage is TRBV6-4 and J usage is TRBJ1-5; 9 bases are shared with TRBD1. V dropped 7 bases and J dropped 0; count of bases not matched to a gene: 7. This CDR3 region has 16 residues. CDR1 MRHNA and CDR2 SNTAGT come from the germline V gene. The CDR3 bases are TGTGCCAGCAAATGGGGACAGGGCCCTAGCAATCAGCCCCAGCATTTT. Protein sequence: CASKWGQGPSNQPQHF.

The CDR3 region is CASSWMEQARDTQYF. CDR3 DNA: TGTGCCAGCAGCTGGATGGAACAGGCGAGGGATACGCAGTATTTT. The chain is built from TRBV5-4 and TRBJ2-3, with D perhaps TRBD1 (5 bases). V lost 3 bases, J lost 6 bases, and 17 bases lay in between. CDR1 is SGHNT, CDR2 YYREEE, per germline (reference sequence). The CDR3 runs to 15 residues.

The chain couples TRBV6-1 to TRBJ1-1; no definite D call. Deletions cut 1 base from V and 4 bases from J, with 7 bases between. The germline gives CDR1 MNHNS, CDR2 SASEGT. This CDR3 is 13 amino acids long. DNA of the CDR3: TGTGCCAGCAGTGAAGTAGTTGGCACTGAAGCTTTCTTT. This encodes CASSEVVGTEAFF.

The chain carries TRBV6-5 and TRBJ2-2; perhaps TRBD2 as D (6 bases). V was cut by 2 bases and J by 4 bases, with 11 bases left in between. Germline V CDR1 and CDR2: MNHEY, SVGAGI. The CDR3 contains 15 residues. The CDR3, as DNA: TGTGCCAGCAGTTACAATGTGGAGGGCACCGGGGAGCTGTTTTTT. Its translation: CASSYNVEGTGELFF.

The CDR3 region is CASSLGDSDIFGYTF. Here the CDR3 DNA reads TGTGCCAGCAGCTTAGGAGACTCGGACATCTTTGGCTACACCTTC. V is TRBV7-9 and J is TRBJ1-2; a possible D gene is TRBD1 (5 bases). CDR3 length: 15 residues. V lost 1 base and J 7 bases, leaving 16 bases between the germline ends. Per germline, CDR1 SEHNR and CDR2 FQNEAQ (reference sequence).

This rearrangement joins TRBV5-4 to TRBJ2-1; 15 bases align to TRBD2. The CDR3 runs 17 residues. Germline trimming cut 4 bases from V and 6 bases from J; bases unmatched to any gene: 8. The germline V gene encodes CDR1 SGHNT and CDR2 YYREEE (reference sequence). The CDR3 region is CASSLGLAGGLGNEQFF. DNA of the CDR3: TGTGCCAGCAGCCTCGGACTAGCGGGAGGGCTGGGCAATGAGCAGTTCTTC.

This sequence joins TRBV18 and TRBJ2-2; no definite D call. This CDR3 has 16 amino acids. CDR1 and CDR2 (germline): KGHSH, LQKENI. V lost 1 base and J lost 5, with 14 bases in between. This CDR3 reads CASSPLQESRTGELFF. CDR3 coding DNA: TGTGCCAGCTCACCACTGCAGGAAAGCAGGACCGGGGAGCTGTTTTTT.

Only one count was recorded for this clone. The genes are TRBV27 and TRBJ2-1; 10 nucleotides line up with TRBD2. This CDR3 comprises 14 residues. CDR1 and CDR2 (germline): MNHEY, SMNVEV (reference sequence). V was pared by 7 bases and J by 8 bases, with 8 bases of the junction left unmatched. CDR3 residues: CASTSGRGSDEQFF. CDR3 DNA: TGTGCCAGCACAAGCGGGAGGGGTTCCGATGAGCAGTTCTTC.

J is TRBJ1-1 and V is TRBV29-1; D gene ambiguous. V lost 4 bases to trimming and J lost 7 bases, with 10 bases between them. Germline CDR1 and CDR2: SQVTM and ANQGSEA. There are 11 residues in the CDR3. CDR3 sequence reads: CSVVERVEAFF. The DNA for the CDR3 is TGCAGCGTTGTAGAGAGGGTTGAAGCTTTCTTT.

The chain joins TRBV10-2 to TRBJ2-5, with D perhaps TRBD1 (5 bases). The germline CDR1 and CDR2 sequences are WSHSY and SAAADI. V was cut by 7 bases and J by 2 bases, with 11 bases left in between. This CDR3 region has 13 residues. The CDR3 loop reads CASNIQEQETQYF. The CDR3 DNA is TGCGCCAGCAACATACAGGAACAAGAGACCCAGTACTTC.

The rearrangement uses TRBV11-2 and TRBJ1-1; D gene ambiguous. Germline CDR1 is SGHAT and CDR2 is FQNNGV. The CDR3 is 13 residues long. V shed 1 base and J shed 0 bases, with 3 bases lying between them. Written as DNA, the CDR3 is TGTGCCAGCAGCTTAGGGCTGAACACTGAAGCTTTCTTT. It translates to CASSLGLNTEAFF.

The chain is built from TRBV2 and TRBJ2-7; 7 bases align to TRBD2. This CDR3 has 13 amino acids. After removal of 6 bases from V and 2 bases from J, the junction contained 4 bases not matched to a gene. Per the germline V gene, CDR1 is SNHLY and CDR2 is FYNNEI. The CDR3 DNA reads as TGTGCCAGCAGAGCGGGACTCACCTACGAGCAGTACTTC. It is translated as CASRAGLTYEQYF. The full variable domain, in which reference TRBV2 and TRBJ2-7 provide the parts outside the CDR3, is EPEVTQTPSHQVTQMGQEVILRCVPISNHLYFYWYRQILGQKVEFLVSFYNNEISEKSEIFDDQFSVERPDGSNFTLKIRSTKLEDSAMYFCASRAGLTYEQYFGPGTRLTVT.